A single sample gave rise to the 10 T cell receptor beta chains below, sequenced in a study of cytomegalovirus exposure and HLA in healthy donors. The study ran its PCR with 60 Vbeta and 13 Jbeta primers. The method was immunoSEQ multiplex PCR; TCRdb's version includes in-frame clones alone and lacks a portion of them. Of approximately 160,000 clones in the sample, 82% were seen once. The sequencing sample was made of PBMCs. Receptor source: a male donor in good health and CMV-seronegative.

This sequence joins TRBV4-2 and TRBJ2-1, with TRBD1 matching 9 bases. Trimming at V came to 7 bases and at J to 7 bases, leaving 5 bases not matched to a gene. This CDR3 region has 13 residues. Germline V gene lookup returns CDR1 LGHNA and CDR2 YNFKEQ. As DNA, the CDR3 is TGTGCCAGCACCGGGACAGGGTTGAATGAGCAGTTCTTC. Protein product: CASTGTGLNEQFF.

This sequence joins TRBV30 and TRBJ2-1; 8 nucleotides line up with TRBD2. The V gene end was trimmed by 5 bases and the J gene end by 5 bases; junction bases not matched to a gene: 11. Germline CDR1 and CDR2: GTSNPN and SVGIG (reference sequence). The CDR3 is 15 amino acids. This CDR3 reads CAWQPGTSSHNEQFF. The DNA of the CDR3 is TGTGCCTGGCAGCCTGGGACTAGTTCCCACAATGAGCAGTTCTTC.

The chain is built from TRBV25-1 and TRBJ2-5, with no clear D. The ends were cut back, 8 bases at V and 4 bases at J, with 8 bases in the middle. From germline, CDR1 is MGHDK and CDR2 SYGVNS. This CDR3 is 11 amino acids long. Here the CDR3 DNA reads TGTGCCAGCCTCGTCCGAGAGACCCAGTACTTC. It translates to CASLVRETQYF.

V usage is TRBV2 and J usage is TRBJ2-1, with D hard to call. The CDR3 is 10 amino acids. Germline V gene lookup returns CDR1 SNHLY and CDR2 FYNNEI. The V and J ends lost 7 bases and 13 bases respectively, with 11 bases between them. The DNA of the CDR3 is TGTGCCAGCATTGGTGGCTTACAGTTCTTC. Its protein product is CASIGGLQFF.

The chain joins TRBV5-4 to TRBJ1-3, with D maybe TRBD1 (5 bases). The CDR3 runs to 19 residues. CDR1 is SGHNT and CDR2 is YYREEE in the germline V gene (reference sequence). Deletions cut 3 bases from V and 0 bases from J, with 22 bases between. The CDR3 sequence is CASSSRDFEVRYSGNTIYF. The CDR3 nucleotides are TGTGCCAGCAGCTCCCGGGACTTTGAGGTTCGGTACTCTGGAAACACCATATATTTT.

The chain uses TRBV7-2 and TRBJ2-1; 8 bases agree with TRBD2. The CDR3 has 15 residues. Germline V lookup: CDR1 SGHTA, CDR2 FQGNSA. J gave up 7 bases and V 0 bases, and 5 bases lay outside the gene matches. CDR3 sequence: CASSLAPGLENEQFF. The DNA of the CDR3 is TGTGCCAGCAGCTTAGCCCCGGGACTAGAAAATGAGCAGTTCTTC. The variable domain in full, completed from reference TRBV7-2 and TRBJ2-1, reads GAGVSQSPSNKVTEKGKDVELRCDPISGHTALYWYRQSLGQGLEFLIYFQGNSAPDKSGLPSDRFSAERTGGSVSTLTIQRTQQEDSAVYLCASSLAPGLENEQFFGPGTRLTVL.

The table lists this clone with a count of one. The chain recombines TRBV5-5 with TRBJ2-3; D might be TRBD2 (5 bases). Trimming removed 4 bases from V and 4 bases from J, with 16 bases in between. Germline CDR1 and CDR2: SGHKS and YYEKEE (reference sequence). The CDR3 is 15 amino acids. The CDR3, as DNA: TGTGCCAGCAGCGCTGAGAGGGTCTCTGCAGATACGCAGTATTTT. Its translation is CASSAERVSADTQYF.

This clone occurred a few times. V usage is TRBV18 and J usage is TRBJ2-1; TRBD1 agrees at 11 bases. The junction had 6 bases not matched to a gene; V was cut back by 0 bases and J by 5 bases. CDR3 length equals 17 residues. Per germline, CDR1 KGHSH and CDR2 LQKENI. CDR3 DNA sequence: TGTGCCAGCTCACCACCGTCTGGGACAGGGGGAAACAATGAGCAGTTCTTC. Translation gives CASSPPSGTGGNNEQFF.

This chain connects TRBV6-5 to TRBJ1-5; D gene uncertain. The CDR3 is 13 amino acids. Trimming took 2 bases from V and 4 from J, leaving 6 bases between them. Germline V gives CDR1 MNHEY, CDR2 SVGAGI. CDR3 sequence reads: CASSYQLNQPQHF. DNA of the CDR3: TGTGCCAGCAGTTACCAGTTGAATCAGCCCCAGCATTTT.

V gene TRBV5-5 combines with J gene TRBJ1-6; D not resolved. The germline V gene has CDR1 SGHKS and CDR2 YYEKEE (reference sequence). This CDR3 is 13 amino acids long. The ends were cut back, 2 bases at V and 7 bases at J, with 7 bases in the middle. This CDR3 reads CASSFGVNSPLHF. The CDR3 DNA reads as TGTGCCAGCAGCTTCGGGGTGAATTCACCCCTCCACTTT. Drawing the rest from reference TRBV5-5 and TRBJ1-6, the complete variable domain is DAGVTQSPTHLIKTRGQQVTLRCSPISGHKSVSWYQQVLGQGPQFIFQYYEKEERGRGNFPDRFSARQFPNYSSELNVNALLLGDSALYLCASSFGVNSPLHFGNGTRLTVT.